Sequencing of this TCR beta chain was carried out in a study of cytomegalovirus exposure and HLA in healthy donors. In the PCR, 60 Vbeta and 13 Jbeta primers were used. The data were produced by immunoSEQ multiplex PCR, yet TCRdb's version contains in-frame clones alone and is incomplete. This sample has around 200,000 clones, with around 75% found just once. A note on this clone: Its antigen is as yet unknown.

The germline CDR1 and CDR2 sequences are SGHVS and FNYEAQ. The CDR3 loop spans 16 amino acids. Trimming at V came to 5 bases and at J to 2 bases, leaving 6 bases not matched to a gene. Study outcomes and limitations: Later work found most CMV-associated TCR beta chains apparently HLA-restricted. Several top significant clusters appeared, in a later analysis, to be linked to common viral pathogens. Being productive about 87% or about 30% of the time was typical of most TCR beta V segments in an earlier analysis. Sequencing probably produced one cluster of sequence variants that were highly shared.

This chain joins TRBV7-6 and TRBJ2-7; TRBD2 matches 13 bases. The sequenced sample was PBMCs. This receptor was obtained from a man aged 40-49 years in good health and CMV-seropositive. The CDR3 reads CASSMIGTSGAYEQYF. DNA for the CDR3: TGTGCCAGCAGCATGATAGGGACTAGCGGGGCCTACGAGCAGTACTTC.